One sample yielded the 15 T cell receptor beta chains listed below, sequenced in a study of CD4+ T cells in melanoma. Generated by immunoSEQ multiplex PCR, the TCRdb table keeps only in-frame clones and is missing some. The table records about 9,900 clones, more than 65% of them present only once. The sequenced material came from peripheral blood. The receptors originated from a human donor with melanoma.

The V call is TRBV19, the J call TRBJ1-2; D is possibly TRBD1 (6 bases). The CDR3 is made up of 14 amino acids. V was shortened by 5 bases and J by 4 bases, with 14 bases between the two germline ends. Germline-derived CDR1 and CDR2 are LNHDA and SQIVND (reference sequence). This chain's CDR3 is CASSGLQGRYGYTF. The CDR3 region has the DNA TGTGCCAGTAGTGGATTACAGGGACGCTATGGCTACACCTTC. Variable domain in full (rest from reference TRBV19 and TRBJ1-2): DGGITQSPKYLFRKEGQNVTLSCEQNLNHDAMYWYRQDPGQGLRLIYYSQIVNDFQKGDIAEGYSVSREKKESFPLTVTSAQKNPTAFYLCASSGLQGRYGYTFGSGTRLTVV.

CDR3 sequence: CASEAGVSSYNEQFF. In nucleotides, the CDR3 is TGTGCCAGTGAAGCCGGGGTAAGCTCCTACAATGAGCAGTTCTTC. The chain joins TRBV19 to TRBJ2-1, with D possibly being TRBD2 (5 bases). CDR1 and CDR2 (germline): LNHDA, SQIVND (reference sequence). The V end lost 8 bases, the J end lost 0 bases, and 14 bases lay between the germline ends. The CDR3 consists of 15 residues.

The V gene is TRBV10-3, the J gene TRBJ2-5; 8 positions agree with TRBD2. The CDR3 is made up of 13 amino acids. Looked up from germline, CDR1 is ENHRY and CDR2 is SYGVKD. The junction had 3 bases not matched to a gene; V was cut back by 6 bases and J by 3 bases. CDR3 residues: CAIRGLDEETQYF. DNA for the CDR3: TGTGCCATCAGGGGACTAGATGAAGAGACCCAGTACTTC.

The sample holds one count of this clone. The chain is built from TRBV7-8 and TRBJ2-7; 9 bases align to TRBD2. CDR3 length: 15 amino acids. J was trimmed by 4 bases and V by 5 bases; bases with no gene match: 9. Germline V gene data show CDR1 as SGHVS and CDR2 as FQNEAQ. The CDR3 DNA reads as TGTGCCAGCAGCCCCACCGGGACTAGCATATACGAGCAGTACTTC. This translates into CASSPTGTSIYEQYF.

Judged by abundance, this clone is medium-sized. The CDR3 here is CASSKDRSRHCSGNTIYF. As DNA, the CDR3 is TGTGCCAGCAGCAAAGACCGGTCCAGGCATTGCTCTGGAAACACCATATATTTT. The chain carries TRBV21-1 and TRBJ1-3; TRBD1 is taken as the D call from the table, unchecked against the DNA. TRBV21-1 is a recognized pseudogene. The CDR3 length is 18 residues.

In this sample, this clone turned up a few times. J is TRBJ1-2 and V is TRBV10-3; tentatively, D is TRBD1 (5 bases). The CDR3 is made up of 13 amino acids. V lost 2 bases and J 5 bases, leaving 9 bases between the germline ends. CDR1 is ENHRY, CDR2 SYGVKD, per germline. The CDR3 DNA sequence: TGTGCCATCAGTGAGATACAGGATTATGGCTACACCTTC. Amino acids: CAISEIQDYGYTF.

This clone was seen only once. This chain links TRBV9 with TRBJ2-3; 12 bases fit TRBD2. Germline V lookup: CDR1 SGDLS, CDR2 YYNGEE. V lost 0 bases to trimming and J lost 4 bases; unmatched junction nucleotides: 6. The CDR3 length is 17 residues. The CDR3 here is CASSVGLAGGAPDTQYF. For the CDR3, the DNA is TGTGCCAGCAGCGTAGGCCTAGCGGGGGGGGCCCCAGATACGCAGTATTTT.

This clone was seen only once. This chain links TRBV30 with TRBJ2-7, with D possibly matching TRBD2 (7 bases). Germline V lookup: CDR1 GTSNPN, CDR2 SVGIG (reference sequence). The germline V and J ends were trimmed by 3 bases and 5 bases, with 20 bases remaining between them. The CDR3 totals 15 residues. The CDR3 region has the DNA TGTGCCTGGAGAGAGTGGGGGGGGGCAAATGACGAGCAGTACTTC. It is translated as CAWREWGGANDEQYF.

The J gene is TRBJ1-1, the V gene TRBV28; 11 nucleotides agree with TRBD1. V shed 5 bases, J shed 5 bases, and the junction held 7 bases outside the gene matches. Germline CDR1 is MDHEN and CDR2 is SYDVKM. The CDR3 has 15 residues. The CDR3 spells CASSQPGTGGTEAFF. The CDR3 region has the DNA TGTGCCAGCAGTCAGCCCGGGACAGGGGGGACTGAAGCTTTCTTT.

V and J are TRBV11-3 and TRBJ2-1; D call uncertain. The CDR3 is 13 amino acids. V shed 6 bases and J shed 9 bases, with 15 bases lying between them. Per germline, CDR1 SGHNT and CDR2 YENEEA. CDR3 residues: CASSQDPVGEQFF. Here the CDR3 DNA reads TGTGCCAGCAGTCAAGACCCGGTGGGTGAGCAGTTCTTC.

In this sample, this clone turned up a few times. The rearrangement joins TRBV5-1 to TRBJ2-1; 7 bases are a match to TRBD1. J gave up 0 bases and V 4 bases, and 4 bases lay outside the gene matches. The CDR3 contains 15 residues. Germline values: CDR1 SGHRS, CDR2 YFSETQ. The CDR3 sequence: CASSGYRGSYNEQFF. DNA for the CDR3: TGCGCCAGCAGCGGATACAGGGGCTCCTACAATGAGCAGTTCTTC.

Remarks on this clone: The germline gene is not matched at one end of the junction; a read error may be the cause. The chain has TRBV9 and TRBJ2-1; either TRBD1 or TRBD2 may supply D (5 bases each). CDR1 is SGDLS and CDR2 is YYNGEE in the germline V gene. This CDR3 is 15 amino acids long. The CDR3 loop is CASTVDWDPYNEQFF. The CDR3 DNA follows: TGTGCCAGCACCGTAGATTGGGACCCCTACAATGAGCAGTTCTTC.

This clone was counted between two and nine times. The gene calls are TRBV7-9 and TRBJ2-5, with 7 bases identical to TRBD1. V gave up 1 base and J gave up 1 base; unmatched junction bases: 9. Germline V CDR1 and CDR2: SEHNR, FQNEAQ (reference sequence). The CDR3 is 17 residues long. The CDR3 sequence is CASSLERQGGAQETQYF. The CDR3 DNA reads as TGTGCCAGCAGCTTAGAAAGACAGGGTGGGGCCCAAGAGACCCAGTACTTC.

For the CDR3, the DNA is TGTGCCAGCAGCTTAGCGCGGGGGGGTAGCACAGATACGCAGTATTTT. It encodes CASSLARGGSTDTQYF. V and J are TRBV7-8 and TRBJ2-3; 9 nucleotides agree with TRBD2. Per the germline V gene, CDR1 is SGHVS and CDR2 is FQNEAQ. Trimming took 0 bases from V and 0 from J; bases not matched to a gene: 1. The length of the CDR3 is 16 residues.

Sample share makes this clone large. The rearrangement joins TRBV6-6 to TRBJ2-1, with TRBD2 matching over 7 bases. Trimming removed 5 bases from V and 10 bases from J; junction bases left unmatched: 2. This CDR3 is built from 11 residues. CDR1 is MNHNY, CDR2 SVGAGI, per germline (reference sequence). Here the CDR3 DNA reads TGTGCCAGCAGTCACGGGGGGGAGCAGTTCTTC. It is translated as CASSHGGEQFF.